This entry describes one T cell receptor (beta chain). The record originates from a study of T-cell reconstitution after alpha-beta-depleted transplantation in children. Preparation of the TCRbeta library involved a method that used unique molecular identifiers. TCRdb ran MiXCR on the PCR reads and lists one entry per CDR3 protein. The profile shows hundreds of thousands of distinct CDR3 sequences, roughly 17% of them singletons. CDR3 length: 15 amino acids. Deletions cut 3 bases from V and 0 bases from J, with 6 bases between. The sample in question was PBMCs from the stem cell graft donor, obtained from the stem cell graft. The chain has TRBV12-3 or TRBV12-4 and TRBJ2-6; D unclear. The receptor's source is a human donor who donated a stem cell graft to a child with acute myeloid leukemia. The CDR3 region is CASSFASSGANVLTF. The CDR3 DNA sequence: TGTGCCAGCAGTTTCGCCAGCTCTGGGGCCAACGTCCTGACTTTC.